Sequencing of this T cell receptor beta chain was carried out in a study of shared clonotypes between healthy human individuals. Study-level background: The donor group consisted of a couple of women and three men, aged 18 to 49. Donors had three CD4 naive, three CD4 memory, two CD8 naive and one CD8 memory plate apiece.

Every one of the donors was a Caucasian adult that lived in Nashville, Tennessee. CCR7-negative CD45RA+ TemRA cells were combined with CD45RO+ cells to form CD8 memory. The sample holds one count of this clone. This table comes from immunoSEQ multiplex PCR, and its TCRdb copy is limited to in-frame clones, with some not included. The table shows roughly 700,000 clones, with roughly 87% occurring only once. The CDR3 length is 10 residues. V lost 6 bases and J 5 bases, leaving 4 bases between the germline ends. The germline V gene has CDR1 MNHNY and CDR2 SVGAGI (reference sequence). The sample consisted of memory CD8+ T cells from PBMCs. As for subset: CD45RO+ cells pooled with CCR7-negative TemRA cells. This TCR derives from a man aged 18-30 years in good health. Some clones in this sample may be carry-over from other donors' samples. The chain uses TRBV6-6 and TRBJ2-5; D gene uncertain. The CDR3 spells CASRQETQYF. The CDR3 DNA follows: TGTGCCAGCAGGCAGGAGACCCAGTACTTC.